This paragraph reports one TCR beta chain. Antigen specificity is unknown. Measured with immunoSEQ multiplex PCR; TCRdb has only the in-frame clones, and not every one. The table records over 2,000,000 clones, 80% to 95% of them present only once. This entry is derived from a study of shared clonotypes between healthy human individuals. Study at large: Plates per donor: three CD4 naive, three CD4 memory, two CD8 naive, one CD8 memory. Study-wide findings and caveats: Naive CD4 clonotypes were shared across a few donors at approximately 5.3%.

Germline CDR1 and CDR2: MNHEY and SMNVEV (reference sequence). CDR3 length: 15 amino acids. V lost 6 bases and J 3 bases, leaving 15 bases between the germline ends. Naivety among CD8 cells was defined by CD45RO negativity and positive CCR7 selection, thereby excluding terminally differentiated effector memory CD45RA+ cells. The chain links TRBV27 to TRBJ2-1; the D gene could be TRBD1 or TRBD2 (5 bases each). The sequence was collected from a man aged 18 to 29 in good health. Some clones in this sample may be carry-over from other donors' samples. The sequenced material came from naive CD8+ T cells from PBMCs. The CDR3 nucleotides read TGTGCCAGCAGGCCCGGGACCCTGGTCTACAATGAGCAGTTCTTC. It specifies CASRPGTLVYNEQFF.